The text below deals with one TCR beta chain. Its antigen is undetermined. The data stem from a study of cytomegalovirus exposure and HLA in healthy donors. Whole-study results and caveats: Testing in vitro showed a few CMV-associated chains specific for CMV antigens.

Amplification used 60 Vbeta primers and 13 Jbeta primers. Here immunoSEQ multiplex PCR was the method, and the copy in TCRdb shows in-frame clones only, minus some. The sample yields under 200,000 clones, 75% to 90% seen once. V shed 5 bases and J shed 7 bases, with 23 bases lying between them. Germline V gene data show CDR1 as LNHDA and CDR2 as SQIVND (reference sequence). This CDR3 is 16 amino acids long. Sequenced: PBMCs. The sequence was collected from a human donor in good health. The genes are TRBV19 and TRBJ1-2, with a weak D call TRBD1 (6 bases). The chain's CDR3 is CASSFLFGQFYFGYTF. DNA of the CDR3: TGTGCCAGTAGTTTTCTTTTTGGACAGTTTTATTTTGGCTACACCTTC.